This TCR beta chain is drawn from a study of OX40 agonist ivuxolimab in advanced cancers. Here immunoSEQ multiplex PCR was the method, and the copy in TCRdb shows in-frame clones only, minus some. The table includes tens of thousands of clones, roughly three quarters detected once. This CDR3 region has 14 residues. V was clipped by 5 bases and J by 2 bases; unmatched bases: 5. Germline V gives CDR1 SEHNR, CDR2 FQNEAQ (reference sequence). The TCR originated in an adult with an advanced solid tumor such as melanoma, head and neck, liver or kidney cancer. Sequenced material: CD4+ or CD8+ T cells sorted from blood, taken in a trial of the OX40 agonist ivuxolimab. The chain recombines TRBV7-9 with TRBJ1-1; 7 bases are a match to TRBD1. Written as DNA, the CDR3 is TGTGCCAGCAGCCTCCGACAGGGAAACACTGAAGCTTTCTTT. This sequence encodes CASSLRQGNTEAFF.